The present T cell receptor beta chain was sequenced within a study of CXCR3-negative and CXCR3-positive naive CD8 T cells. Study overall: For each library, about 1.5 +/- 0.3 million TRB reads were obtained, some 130 million in total. Study results and caveats: TRB CDR3s were more hydrophobic in CXCR3-positive than in CXCR3-negative naive cells.

Via 5' RACE with UMI labels, TRB cDNA libraries were prepared. TCRdb reprocessed the 5' RACE reads, with one entry per CDR3 protein and no DNA. The sample table includes approximately 56,000 distinct CDR3 sequences. Germline values: CDR1 SGHVS, CDR2 FQNEAQ. The CDR3 loop spans 17 amino acids. A note on this clonotype: Antigen unknown.

CD45RO-CCR7+CD27+CD95- characterized naive CD8+ T cells. This sequence joins TRBV7-8 and TRBJ2-3; no DNA is available, so the TRBD2 call from TCRdb remains unchecked. This TCR came from a human donor in good health. Some clones in this sample may be carry-over from other donors' samples. The sequenced material came from naive CXCR3- CD8+ T cells from blood. Subset defined: CD45RO-CCR7+CD27+CD95- naive CD8+ T cells lacking CXCR3 (TNR3-). Here the CDR3 reads CASSRGEGGPATDTQYF. Full variable domain (missing parts from reference TRBV7-8 and TRBJ2-3): GAGVSQSPRYKVAKRGQDVALRCDPISGHVSLFWYQQALGQGPEFLTYFQNEAQLDKSGLPSDRFFAERPEGSVSTLKIQRTQQEDSAVYLCASSRGEGGPATDTQYFGPGTRLTVL.